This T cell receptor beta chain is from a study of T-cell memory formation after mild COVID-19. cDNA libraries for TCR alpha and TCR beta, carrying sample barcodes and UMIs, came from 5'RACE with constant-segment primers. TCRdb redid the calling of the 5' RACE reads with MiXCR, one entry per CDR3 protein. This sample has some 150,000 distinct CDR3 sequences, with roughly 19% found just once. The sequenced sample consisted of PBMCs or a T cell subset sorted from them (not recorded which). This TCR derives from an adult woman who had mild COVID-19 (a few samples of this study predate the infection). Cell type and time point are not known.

The CDR3 is CASSLAYDRGRGYTF. CDR3 DNA: TGTGCCAGCAGCTTAGCGTATGACAGGGGGCGCGGCTACACCTTC. The rearrangement uses TRBV7-2 and TRBJ1-2; 10 bases are shared with TRBD1. V dropped 0 bases and J dropped 8; count of bases not matched to a gene: 6. Looked up from germline, CDR1 is SGHTA and CDR2 is FQGNSA. The CDR3 extends over 15 amino acids.